These T cell receptor beta chains were read from a single sample in a study of cytomegalovirus exposure and HLA in healthy donors. Only in-frame clones appear in the TCRdb table, and some are missing; sequencing was by immunoSEQ multiplex PCR. The sample includes about 87,000 clones, 70% to 80% of them seen just once. The sample was PBMCs. Source of these receptors: a man aged 25 to 45 in good health and CMV-seropositive. Each CDR3 is given with its conserved first and last residue. Size is omitted from some rows. Given values are once, few, many or a class for expanded clones.

CDR3: CASSPLQQNQPQHF; size: NA; V: TRBV18
CDR3: CASSPRGSVNTEAFF; size: NA; V: TRBV9
CDR3: CASSPETGQIYGYTF; size: once; V: TRBV5-1
CDR3: CASRQGLTTEAFF; size: NA; V: TRBV6-5
CDR3: CASSGRNTEAFF; size: NA; V: TRBV5-4
CDR3: CASSLGGELYNSPLHF; size: NA; V: TRBV5-1
CDR3: CASSVGGADYGYTF; size: NA; V: TRBV11-2
CDR3: CSVDTSGSQETQYF; size: NA; V: TRBV29-1
CDR3: CASSLGAGENYGYTF; size: NA; V: TRBV7-9
CDR3: CASSLGASGREDEQFF; size: NA; V: TRBV5-6
CDR3: CASSRSLAGSSYNEQFF; size: NA; V: TRBV4-3
CDR3: CASSTGALAGGTEQFF; size: NA; V: TRBV11-3
CDR3: CASSLAGGTDYGYTF; size: NA; V: TRBV5-4
CDR3: CASSSDRGSAGANVLTF; size: few; V: TRBV27
CDR3: CASSWDPGTSGYLPYEQYF; size: NA; V: TRBV5-5
CDR3: CAWSANWGRSGYTF; size: NA; V: TRBV30
CDR3: CASSFFGEKLFF; size: NA; V: TRBV27
CDR3: CASSLYTGELFF; size: NA; V: TRBV19
CDR3: CASTAGASYNSPLHF; size: NA; V: TRBV2
CDR3: CASSFQRFQPQHF; size: NA; V: TRBV7-9
CDR3: CASSVSGTEGEQYF; size: NA; V: TRBV9
CDR3: CASSLSLGRGEQYF; size: few; V: TRBV7-3
CDR3: CASSQGGRLAGGNEQFF; size: NA; V: TRBV4-2
CDR3: CASLLGGAGRETQYF; size: NA; V: TRBV7-2
CDR3: CASSRTGTEAFF; size: NA; V: TRBV5-4
CDR3: CASSLVGQGAEAFF; size: NA; V: TRBV5-6
CDR3: CARLSGTSGGTYEQYF; size: NA; V: TRBV10-3
CDR3: CAGGVMDIQYF; size: NA; V: TRBV7-9
CDR3: CASSLRGATYNEQFF; size: NA; V: TRBV7-9
CDR3: CASSTGAGLVGETQYF; size: NA; V: TRBV5-6
CDR3: CASSFAGTGNQPQHF; size: once; V: TRBV5-6
CDR3: CASRELLQAVYEQYF; size: NA; V: TRBV6-1
CDR3: CASSFASGEQFF; size: few; V: TRBV9
CDR3: CASSPGPTPFASKNIQYF; size: NA; V: TRBV5-4
CDR3: CASSVGAGKNQPQHF; size: NA; V: TRBV9
CDR3: CASSLAGGLRNEQFF; size: NA; V: TRBV19
CDR3: CASSRQGNSYEQYF; size: NA; V: TRBV7-9
CDR3: CASRTMDRGWTEAFF; size: NA; V: TRBV2
CDR3: CASSGWTARPPEAFF; size: NA; V: TRBV5-6
CDR3: CASSVGFRGGETQYF; size: NA; V: TRBV9
CDR3: CASSSSQLAGGCYEQYF; size: once; V: TRBV5-4
CDR3: CASSSSGMNTEAFF; size: NA; V: TRBV7-2
CDR3: CASSLIREGNTEAFF; size: once; V: TRBV7-6
CDR3: CASSSPGSGSRGEQFF; size: NA; V: TRBV7-3
CDR3: CASSQDQGRKNQPQHF; size: NA; V: TRBV9
CDR3: CAWSLRGRLDTQYF; size: NA; V: TRBV30
CDR3: CACGTSGYNEQFF; size: NA; V: TRBV28
CDR3: CASSVAGLAGGPPTDTQYF; size: NA; V: TRBV9
CDR3: CASSPSGAGEASSYEQYF; size: NA; V: TRBV9
CDR3: CASGPLAGEVNEQFF; size: NA; V: TRBV19
CDR3: CAISEHRNAGKTGELFF; size: NA; V: TRBV10-3
CDR3: CASTYGGELFF; size: NA; V: TRBV27
CDR3: CASSPTMRTGRGTGELFF; size: NA; V: TRBV7-3
CDR3: CASSTGQGSEQYF; size: NA; V: TRBV6-1